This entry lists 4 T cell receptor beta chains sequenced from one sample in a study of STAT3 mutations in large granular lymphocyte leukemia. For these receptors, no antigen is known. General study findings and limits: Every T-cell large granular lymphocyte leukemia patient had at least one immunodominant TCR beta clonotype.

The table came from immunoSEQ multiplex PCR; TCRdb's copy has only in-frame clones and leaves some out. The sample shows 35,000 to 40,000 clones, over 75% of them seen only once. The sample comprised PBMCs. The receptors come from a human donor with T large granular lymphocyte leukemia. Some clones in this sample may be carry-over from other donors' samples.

In nucleotides, the CDR3 is TGTGCCTGGGCTTCTACAGACTCCCGGGGGGGAAAACTGTTTTTT. Translation gives CAWASTDSRGGKLFF. The rearrangement joins TRBV30 to TRBJ1-4, with D possibly TRBD1 on 5 matching bases. V was shortened by 5 bases and J by 10 bases, with 23 bases between the two germline ends. Germline V gene sequence: CDR1 GTSNPN, CDR2 SVGIG (reference sequence). The CDR3 runs to 15 residues.

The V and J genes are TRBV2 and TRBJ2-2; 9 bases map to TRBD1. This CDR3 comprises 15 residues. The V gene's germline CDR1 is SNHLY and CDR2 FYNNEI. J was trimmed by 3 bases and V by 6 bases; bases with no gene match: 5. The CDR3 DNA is TGTGCCAGCAGGAGGACAGGGGTCGACACCGGGGAGCTGTTTTTT. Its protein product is CASRRTGVDTGELFF.

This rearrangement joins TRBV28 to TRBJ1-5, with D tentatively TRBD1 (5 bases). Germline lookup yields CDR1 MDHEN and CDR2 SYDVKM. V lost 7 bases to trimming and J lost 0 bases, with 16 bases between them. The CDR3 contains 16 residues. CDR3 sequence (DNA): TGTGCCAGCACTGCCGCAGGGACGTATAGCAATCAGCCCCAGCATTTT. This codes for CASTAAGTYSNQPQHF.

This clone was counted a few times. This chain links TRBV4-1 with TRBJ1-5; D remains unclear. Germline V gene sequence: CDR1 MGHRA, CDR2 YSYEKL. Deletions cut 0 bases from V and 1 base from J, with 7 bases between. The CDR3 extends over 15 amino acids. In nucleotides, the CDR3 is TGCGCCAGCAGCCAAGATCAAAGAAGCAATCAGCCCCAGCATTTT. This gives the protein CASSQDQRSNQPQHF.